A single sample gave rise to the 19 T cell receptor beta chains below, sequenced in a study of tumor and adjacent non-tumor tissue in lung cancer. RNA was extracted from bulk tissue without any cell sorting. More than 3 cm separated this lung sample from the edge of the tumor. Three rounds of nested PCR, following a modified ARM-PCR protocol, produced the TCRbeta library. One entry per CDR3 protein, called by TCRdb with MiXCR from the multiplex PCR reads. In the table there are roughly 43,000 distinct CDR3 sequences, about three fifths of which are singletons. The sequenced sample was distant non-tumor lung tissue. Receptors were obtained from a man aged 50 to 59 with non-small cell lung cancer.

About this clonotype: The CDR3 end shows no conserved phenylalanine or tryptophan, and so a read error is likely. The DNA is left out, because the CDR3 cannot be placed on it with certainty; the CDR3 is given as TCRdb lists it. CDR3 region: CASSELGPIYEKYL. The V and J genes are TRBV6-1 and TRBJ2-7. With termini counted, the CDR3 has 14 amino acids. CDR1 is MNHNS, CDR2 SASEGT, per germline.

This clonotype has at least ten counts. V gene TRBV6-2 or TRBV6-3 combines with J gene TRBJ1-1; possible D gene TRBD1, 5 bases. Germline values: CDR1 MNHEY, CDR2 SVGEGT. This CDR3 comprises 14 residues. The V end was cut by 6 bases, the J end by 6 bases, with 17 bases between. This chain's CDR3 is CASSSGRGDAEAFF. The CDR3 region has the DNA TGTGCCAGCAGCTCGGGGCGCGGGGACGCTGAAGCTTTCTTT.

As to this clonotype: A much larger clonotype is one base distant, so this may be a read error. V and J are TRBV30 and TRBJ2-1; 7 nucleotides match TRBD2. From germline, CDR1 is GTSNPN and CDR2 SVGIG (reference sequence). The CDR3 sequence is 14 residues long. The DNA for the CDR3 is TGTGCCCGGAGACGGGGAGGGGCCTACAATGAGCAGTTCTTC. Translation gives CARRRGGAYNEQFF.

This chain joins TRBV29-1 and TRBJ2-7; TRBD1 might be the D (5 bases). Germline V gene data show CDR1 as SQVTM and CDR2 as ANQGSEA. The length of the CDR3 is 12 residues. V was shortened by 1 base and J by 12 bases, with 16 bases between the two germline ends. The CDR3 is CSVEVQGYEWYF. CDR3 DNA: TGCAGCGTTGAAGTCCAGGGCTACGAGTGGTACTTC.

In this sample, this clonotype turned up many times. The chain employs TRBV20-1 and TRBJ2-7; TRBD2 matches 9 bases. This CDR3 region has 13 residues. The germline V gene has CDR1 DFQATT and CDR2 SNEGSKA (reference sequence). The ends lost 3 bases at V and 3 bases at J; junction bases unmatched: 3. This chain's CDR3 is CSASLAGYYEQYF. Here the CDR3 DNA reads TGCAGTGCTAGTCTAGCGGGGTACTACGAGCAGTACTTC.

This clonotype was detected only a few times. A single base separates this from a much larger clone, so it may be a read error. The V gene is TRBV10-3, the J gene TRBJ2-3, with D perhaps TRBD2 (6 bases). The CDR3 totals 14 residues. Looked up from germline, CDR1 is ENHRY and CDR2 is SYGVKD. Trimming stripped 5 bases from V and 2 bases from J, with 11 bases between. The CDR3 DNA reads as TGTGCCATCAGTTCTAGCGAGACCACAGATACGCAGTATTTT. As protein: CAISSSETTDTQYF.

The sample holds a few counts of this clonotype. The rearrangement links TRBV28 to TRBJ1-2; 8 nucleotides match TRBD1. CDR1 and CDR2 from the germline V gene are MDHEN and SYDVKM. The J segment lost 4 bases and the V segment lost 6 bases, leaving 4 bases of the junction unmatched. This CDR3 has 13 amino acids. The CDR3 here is CASSLGTGYGYTF. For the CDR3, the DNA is TGTGCCAGCAGCCTCGGGACAGGCTATGGCTACACCTTC.

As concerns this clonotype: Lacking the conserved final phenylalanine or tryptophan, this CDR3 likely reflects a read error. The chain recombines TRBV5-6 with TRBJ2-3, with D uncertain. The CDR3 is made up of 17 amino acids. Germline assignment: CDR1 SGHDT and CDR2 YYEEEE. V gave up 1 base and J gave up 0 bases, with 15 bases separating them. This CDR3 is CASSLSRRMTSTDTQYV. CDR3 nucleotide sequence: TGTGCCAGCAGCTTGTCTAGAAGGATGACTAGCACAGATACGCAGTATGTT.

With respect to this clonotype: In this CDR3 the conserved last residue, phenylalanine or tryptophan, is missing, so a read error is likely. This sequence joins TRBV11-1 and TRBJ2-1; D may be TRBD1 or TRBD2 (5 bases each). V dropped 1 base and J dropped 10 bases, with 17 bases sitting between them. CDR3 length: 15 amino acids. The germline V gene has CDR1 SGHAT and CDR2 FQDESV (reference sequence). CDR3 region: CASSLGATGGEEQFL. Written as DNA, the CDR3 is TGTGCCAGCAGCTTAGGAGCGACTGGGGGAGAGGAGCAGTTCCTC.

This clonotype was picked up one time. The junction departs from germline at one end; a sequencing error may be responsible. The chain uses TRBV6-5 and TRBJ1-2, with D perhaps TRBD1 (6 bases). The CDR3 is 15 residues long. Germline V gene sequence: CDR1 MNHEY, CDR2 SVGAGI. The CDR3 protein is CASRPPNRVGYGYAF. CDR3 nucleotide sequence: TGTGCCAGCAGGCCCCCAAACAGGGTTGGCTATGGCTACGCCTTC.

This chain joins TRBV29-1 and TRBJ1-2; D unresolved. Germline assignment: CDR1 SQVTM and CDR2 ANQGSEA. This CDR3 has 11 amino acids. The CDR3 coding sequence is TGCAACGTATCGGAGAGCTATGGCTACACCTTC. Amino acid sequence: CNVSESYGYTF.

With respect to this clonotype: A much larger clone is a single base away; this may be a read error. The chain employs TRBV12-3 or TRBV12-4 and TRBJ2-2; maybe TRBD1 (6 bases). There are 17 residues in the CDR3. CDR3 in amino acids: CASSHGSNRVDTGKLFF. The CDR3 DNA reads TGTGCCAGCAGTCACGGAAGTAACAGGGTCGACACCGGGAAGCTGTTTTTT.

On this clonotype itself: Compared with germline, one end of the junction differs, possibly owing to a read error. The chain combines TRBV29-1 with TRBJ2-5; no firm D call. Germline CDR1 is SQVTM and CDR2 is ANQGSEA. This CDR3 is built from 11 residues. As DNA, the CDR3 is TGCAGCGCTGGCTGGAAAGAGACCCAGTATTTC. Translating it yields CSAGWKETQYF.

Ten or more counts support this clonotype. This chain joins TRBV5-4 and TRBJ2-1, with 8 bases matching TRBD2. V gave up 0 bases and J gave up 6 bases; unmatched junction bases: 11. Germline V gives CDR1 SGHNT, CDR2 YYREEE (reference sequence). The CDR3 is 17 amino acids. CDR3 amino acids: CASSLGASGPSGNEQFF. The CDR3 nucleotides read TGTGCCAGCAGCTTGGGAGCTAGCGGGCCGTCGGGCAATGAGCAGTTCTTC.

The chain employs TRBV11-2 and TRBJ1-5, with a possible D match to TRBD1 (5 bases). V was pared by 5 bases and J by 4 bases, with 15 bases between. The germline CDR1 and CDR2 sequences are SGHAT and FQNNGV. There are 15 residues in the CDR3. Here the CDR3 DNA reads TGTGCCAGCAGCCTCCTGTCCGGGGGGAATCAGCCCCAGCATTTT. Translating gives CASSLLSGGNQPQHF.

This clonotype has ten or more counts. The CDR3 spells CSVSGGRGYTF. The CDR3 DNA is TGCAGCGTGTCCGGGGGCAGGGGCTACACCTTC. This chain uses TRBV29-1 with TRBJ1-2, with a weak D call TRBD1 (6 bases). The CDR3 contains 11 residues. Looked up from germline, CDR1 is SQVTM and CDR2 is ANQGSEA. The germline V and J ends were trimmed by 6 bases and 8 bases, with 13 bases remaining between them.

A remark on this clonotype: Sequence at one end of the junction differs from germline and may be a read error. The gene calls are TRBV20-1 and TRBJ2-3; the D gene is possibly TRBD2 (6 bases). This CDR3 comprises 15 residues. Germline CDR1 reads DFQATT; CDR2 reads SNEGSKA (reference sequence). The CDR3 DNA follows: TGCACTGCTAGAGGGGCGCGGGGTAGCACAGATACGCAGTATTTT. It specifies CTARGARGSTDTQYF.

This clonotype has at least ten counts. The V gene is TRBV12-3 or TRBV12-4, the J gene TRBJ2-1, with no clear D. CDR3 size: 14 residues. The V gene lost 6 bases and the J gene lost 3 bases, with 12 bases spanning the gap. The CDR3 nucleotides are TGTGCCAGCAGCCCGCCGAAGGGCTACAATGAGCAGTTCTTC. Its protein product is CASSPPKGYNEQFF.

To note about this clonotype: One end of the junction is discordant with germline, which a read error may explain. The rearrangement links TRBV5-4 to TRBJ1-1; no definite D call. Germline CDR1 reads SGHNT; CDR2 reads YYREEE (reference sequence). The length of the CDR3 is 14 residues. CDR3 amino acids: CVSSLGGVVTEAFF. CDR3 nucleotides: TGTGTCAGCAGCTTGGGAGGAGTGGTCACTGAAGCTTTCTTT.